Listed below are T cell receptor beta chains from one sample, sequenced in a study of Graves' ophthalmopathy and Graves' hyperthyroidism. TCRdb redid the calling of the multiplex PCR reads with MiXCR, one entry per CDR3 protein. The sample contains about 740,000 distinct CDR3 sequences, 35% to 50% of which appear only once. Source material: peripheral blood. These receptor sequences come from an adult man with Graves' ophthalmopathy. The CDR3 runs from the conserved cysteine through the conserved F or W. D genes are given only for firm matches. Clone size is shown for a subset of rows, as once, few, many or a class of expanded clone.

CDR3: CSVTGAYQETQYF; DNA: TGCAGCGTCACAGGGGCGTACCAAGAGACCCAGTACTTC; V: TRBV29-1; J: TRBJ2-5; size: many; D: TRBD1
CDR3: CASSQDGGARGEKLFF; DNA: TGCGCCAGCAGCCAAGATGGAGGGGCGAGGGGTGAAAAACTGTTTTTT; V: TRBV4-1; J: TRBJ1-4; size: once; D: -
CDR3: CASSLGGQDEQYF; DNA: TGTGCCAGCAGCTTAGGCGGGCAAGACGAGCAGTACTTC; V: TRBV7-9; J: TRBJ2-7; size: -; D: -
CDR3: CSALPGSGANVLTF; DNA: TGCAGCGCCCTGCCGGGGTCTGGGGCCAACGTCCTGACTTTC; V: TRBV29-1; J: TRBJ2-6; size: many; D: -
CDR3: CASSATGGGYTF; DNA: TGTGCCAGCAGCGCCACAGGGGGAGGCTACACCTTC; V: TRBV4-2; J: TRBJ1-2; size: few; D: TRBD1
CDR3: CASSVWKLGQGIVLLF; DNA: TGTGCCAGCAGCGTATGGAAGCTTGGACAGGGAATCGTTTTACTTTTT; V: TRBV9; J: TRBJ1-4; size: -; D: TRBD1
CDR3: CASSLAPSGSGNTIYF; DNA: TGTGCCAGCAGCTTAGCGCCATCGGGCTCTGGAAACACCATATATTTT; V: TRBV7-9; J: TRBJ1-3; size: -; D: -
CDR3: CSARDPREGTEAFF; DNA: TGCAGTGCTAGAGATCCAAGGGAGGGCACTGAAGCTTTCTTT; V: TRBV20-1; J: TRBJ1-1; size: -; D: -
CDR3: CASSPRRTGAGELFF; DNA: TGCGCCAGCAGCCCAAGACGGACAGGGGCCGGGGAGCTGTTTTTT; V: TRBV4-1; J: TRBJ2-2; size: -; D: TRBD1
CDR3: CASSFFGARSMNTEAFF; DNA: TGTGCCAGCAGTTTTTTTGGGGCCCGCTCGATGAACACTGAAGCTTTCTTT; V: TRBV12-3/TRBV12-4; J: TRBJ1-1; size: -; D: -
CDR3: CSARGGQGLYQPQHF; DNA: TGCAGTGCTAGAGGGGGACAGGGCCTATATCAGCCCCAGCATTTT; V: TRBV20-1; J: TRBJ1-5; size: few; D: TRBD1
CDR3: CSASWDRGPGSYEQYF; DNA: TGCAGTGCTAGTTGGGACAGGGGGCCGGGCTCCTACGAGCAGTACTTC; V: TRBV20-1; J: TRBJ2-7; size: few; D: TRBD1
CDR3: CASSWSSGANVLTF; DNA: TGTGCCAGCAGCTGGAGCTCTGGGGCCAACGTCCTGACTTTC; V: TRBV7-9; J: TRBJ2-6; size: many; D: -